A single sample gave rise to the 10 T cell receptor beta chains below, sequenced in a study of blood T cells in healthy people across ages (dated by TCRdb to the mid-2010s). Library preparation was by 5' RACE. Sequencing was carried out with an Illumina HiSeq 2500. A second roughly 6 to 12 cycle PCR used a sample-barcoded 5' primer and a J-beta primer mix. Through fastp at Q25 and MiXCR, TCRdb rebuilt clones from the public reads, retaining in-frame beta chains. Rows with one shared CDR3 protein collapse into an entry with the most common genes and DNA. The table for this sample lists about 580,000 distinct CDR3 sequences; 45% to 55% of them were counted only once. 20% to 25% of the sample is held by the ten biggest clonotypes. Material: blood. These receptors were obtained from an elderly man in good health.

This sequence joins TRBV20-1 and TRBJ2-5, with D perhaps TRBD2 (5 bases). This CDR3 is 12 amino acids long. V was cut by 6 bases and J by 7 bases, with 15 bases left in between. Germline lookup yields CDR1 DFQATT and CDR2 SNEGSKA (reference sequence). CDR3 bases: TGCAGTGCCCCAACTAGTGAATGGACCCAGTACTTC. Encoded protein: CSAPTSEWTQYF.

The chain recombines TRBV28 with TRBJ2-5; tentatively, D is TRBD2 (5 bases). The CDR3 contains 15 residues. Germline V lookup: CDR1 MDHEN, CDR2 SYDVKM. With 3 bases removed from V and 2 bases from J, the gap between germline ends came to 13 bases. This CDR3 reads CASSFILAGQETQYF. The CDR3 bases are TGTGCCAGCAGTTTCATCCTAGCTGGGCAAGAGACCCAGTACTTC.

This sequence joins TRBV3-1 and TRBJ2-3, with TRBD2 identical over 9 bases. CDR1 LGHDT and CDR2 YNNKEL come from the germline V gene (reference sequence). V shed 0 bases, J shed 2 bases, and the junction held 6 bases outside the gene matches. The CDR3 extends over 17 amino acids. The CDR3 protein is CASSQEGAGGYTDTQYF. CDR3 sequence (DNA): TGTGCCAGCAGCCAAGAGGGGGCGGGGGGGTACACAGATACGCAGTATTTT.

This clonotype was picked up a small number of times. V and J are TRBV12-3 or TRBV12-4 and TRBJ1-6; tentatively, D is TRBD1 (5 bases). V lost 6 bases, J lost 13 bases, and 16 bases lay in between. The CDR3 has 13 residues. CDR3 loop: CASSPEVNRPLHF. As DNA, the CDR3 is TGTGCCAGCAGCCCCGAAGTAAACAGGCCCCTCCACTTT.

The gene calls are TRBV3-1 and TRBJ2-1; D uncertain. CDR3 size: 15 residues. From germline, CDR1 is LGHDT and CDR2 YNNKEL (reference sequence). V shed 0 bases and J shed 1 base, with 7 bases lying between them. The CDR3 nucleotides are TGTGCCAGCAGCCAAGATCGGCTATCCTACAATGAGCAGTTCTTC. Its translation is CASSQDRLSYNEQFF.

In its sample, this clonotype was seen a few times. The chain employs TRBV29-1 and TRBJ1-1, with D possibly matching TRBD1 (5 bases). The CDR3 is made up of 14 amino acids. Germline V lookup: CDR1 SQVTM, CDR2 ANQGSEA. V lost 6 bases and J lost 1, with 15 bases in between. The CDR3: CSVDSGTSNTEAFF. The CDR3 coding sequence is TGCAGCGTGGACTCCGGGACGTCGAACACTGAAGCTTTCTTT.

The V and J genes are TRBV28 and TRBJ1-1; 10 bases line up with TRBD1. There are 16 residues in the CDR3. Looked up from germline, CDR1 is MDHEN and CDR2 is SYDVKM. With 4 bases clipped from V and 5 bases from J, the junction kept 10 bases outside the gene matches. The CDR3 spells CASSSPSDRGSTEAFF. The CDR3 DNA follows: TGTGCCAGCAGTTCCCCCTCGGACAGGGGGTCGACTGAAGCTTTCTTT. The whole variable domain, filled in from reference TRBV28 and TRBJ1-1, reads DVKVTQSSRYLVKRTGEKVFLECVQDMDHENMFWYRQDPGLGLRLIYFSYDVKMKEKGDIPEGYSVSREKKERFSLILESASTNQTSMYLCASSSPSDRGSTEAFFGQGTRLTVV.

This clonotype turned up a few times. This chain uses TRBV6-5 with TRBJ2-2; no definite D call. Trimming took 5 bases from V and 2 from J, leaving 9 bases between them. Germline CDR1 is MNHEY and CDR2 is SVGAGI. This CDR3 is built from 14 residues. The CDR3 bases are TGTGCCAGCAGTCCTCGGTTCAACACCGGGGAGCTGTTTTTT. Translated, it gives CASSPRFNTGELFF.

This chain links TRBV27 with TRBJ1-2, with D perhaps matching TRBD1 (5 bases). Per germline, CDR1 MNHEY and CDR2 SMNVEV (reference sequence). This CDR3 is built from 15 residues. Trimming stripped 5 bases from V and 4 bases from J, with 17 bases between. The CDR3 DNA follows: TGTGCCAGCAGTACAGTCGGGGCGGGGGGCTATGGCTACACCTTC. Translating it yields CASSTVGAGGYGYTF.

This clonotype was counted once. CDR3 sequence: CASSQDMRQGTRTNEKLFF. The CDR3 DNA sequence: TGCGCCAGCAGCCAAGACATGAGACAGGGAACGAGGACTAATGAAAAACTGTTTTTT. The chain has TRBV4-3 and TRBJ1-4; 7 positions agree with TRBD1. The CDR3 covers 19 residues. V lost 0 bases and J lost 2; bases outside the gene matches: 12. Germline V gene sequence: CDR1 LGHNA, CDR2 YSLEER.